The entry below gives a single T cell receptor (beta chain) sequence along with its context. Its antigen is not known. TCRdb re-derived calls from the RT-PCR reads in MiXCR, one entry per CDR3 protein. Of hundreds of thousands of distinct CDR3 sequences detected, roughly 25% appear once; the ten largest clones hold 1.5% to 2%. This sample is drawn from a study of response to subunit inactivated influenza vaccine. Overall study results and limits: Few new T cells, the authors suggested, are recruited by each seasonal influenza vaccination.

Germline trimming cut 7 bases from V and 1 base from J; bases unmatched to any gene: 6. CDR3 size: 16 residues. Germline V gene lookup returns CDR1 MDHEN and CDR2 SYDVKM. The sample consisted of CD4+ T cells sorted from PBMCs, taken about 5 days after vaccination. The source of this sequence is a middle-aged man who received an inactivated influenza vaccine. The genes are TRBV28 and TRBJ2-3; 12 bases align to TRBD2. This CDR3 is CASTLAGGPGTDTQYF. Written as DNA, the CDR3 is TGTGCCAGCACCCTAGCGGGAGGGCCAGGCACAGATACGCAGTATTTT.